The T cell receptor beta chain described here comes from a study of T-cell memory formation after mild COVID-19. TCRdb called the 5' RACE reads again in MiXCR, with one record for every CDR3 protein. The top ten hold about 23% of the sample, which has some 200,000 distinct CDR3 sequences, about 22% seen once. This clonotype was observed a handful of times. The CDR3 extends over 18 amino acids. The genes are TRBV21-1 and TRBJ2-3; the table calls TRBD1, which could not be checked here. TRBV21-1 is designated a pseudogene. The sequence was collected from an adult woman who had mild COVID-19 (a few samples of this study predate the infection). Cell type and time point are not known. Material: PBMCs or a T cell subset sorted from them (not recorded which). The CDR3 is CASSAPGAVGPSTDTQYF. CDR3 in DNA: TGTGCCAGCAGCGCACCCGGGGCCGTGGGCCCTAGCACAGATACGCAGTATTTT.